Listed here is a single TCR beta chain. Its antigen is not yet known. No much larger clone is present one base from it, and per-base qualities are unavailable. The sample belongs to a study of early T cells in non-severe SARS-CoV-2 infection (dated by TCRdb to the early 2020s). For context, the study as a whole: TCR sequencing used bulk RNA from unsorted whole blood, so alpha and beta chains could not be paired. Broader findings and caveats from the paper: VDJdb matching was skewed toward anti-spike CD8 responses and likely underestimated virus-specific expansions by missing private and CD4 specificities.

Set within a cohort of healthcare workers in London, UK, this nested case-control study involved weekly PCR testing of nasopharyngeal swabs along with blood sampling. Healthcare workers were recruited between 23 and 31 March 2020, during the week of the UK lockdown, and were followed weekly for up to roughly 15 weeks. For CDR1 and CDR2, the germline V gene (reference sequence) lists PRHDT and FYEKMQ. Trimming removed 3 bases from V and 10 bases from J; the gene matches leave 8 bases unexplained. From cysteine to phenylalanine, the CDR3 is 16 amino acids long. Only the CDR3 DNA is retained, 48 bases long and in frame from the first base. The library came from 5' RACE. The sample was run on a NextSeq 500. The TCR library protocol attached unique molecular identifiers to individual cDNA molecules to correct for sequencing error and PCR bias. Sequencing covered both TCR alpha and beta chains, and within each sample the abundances of alpha and beta sequences were tightly co-correlated. In the authors' own workflow: Decombinator V4 was used to perform V gene, J gene and CDR3 annotation of TCR sequences. Expanded TCRs were defined as changing significantly between any two time points under a Poisson model with p below 0.0001. TCR abundances were normalised to the total number of TCRs sequenced in each sample and reported as counts per million. TRAV1-2 paired with TRAJ12, TRAJ20 or TRAJ33 defined MAIT TCRs, while TRAV10 paired with TRAJ18 defined iNKT TCRs. VDJdb, accessed 1 November 2021, was searched for CMV, EBV and SARS-CoV-2 annotated TCRs, with TCRs annotated for multiple antigens excluded. TCRdb redid the processing of the public reads, applying fastp at Q25 and MiXCR, and retained in-frame beta chains. CDR3 protein sequences are deduplicated, and each keeps its most common genes and DNA. The V and J calls here are based on TCRdb, not the publication. The sample has under 70,000 distinct CDR3 sequences on record, 5.6% of them singletons. The ten largest clonotypes hold 6.8% of the sample.

Sequencing was performed on whole blood. Recombination connected TRBV13 to TRBJ1-6, and 11 junctional nucleotides match TRBD1. This sequence originates from an adult who was a healthcare worker with PCR-confirmed SARS-CoV-2 infection or an uninfected control (not recorded which). The DNA is as follows: TGTGCCAGCAGCTTCGGTCGGGGACAGGGGGACTCACCCCTCCACTTT. Its amino acids are CASSFGRGQGDSPLHF. The full variable domain, with segments outside the CDR3 supplied by the reference TRBV13 and TRBJ1-6 proteins, appears as AAGVIQSPRHLIKEKRETATLKCYPIPRHDTVYWYQQGPGQDPQFLISFYEKMQSDKGSIPDRFSAQQFSDYHSELNMSSLELGDSALYFCASSFGRGQGDSPLHFGNGTRLTVT.